A single T cell receptor (beta chain) is shown here with its context. The sample comes from a study of T cells in Graves' hyperthyroidism and ophthalmopathy. TCR beta CDR3 region amplification was performed from RNA transcripts. TCR CDR3 regions were first amplified by RT-PCR with HTBI primers. TCRdb processed the multiplex PCR reads anew with MiXCR; each CDR3 protein has one entry. Here the sample spans some 440,000 distinct CDR3 sequences, about a sixth being singletons. Looked up from germline, CDR1 is MNHEY and CDR2 is SVGEGT. Trimming removed 8 bases at V and 3 bases at J, with 14 bases between. The CDR3 is 13 residues long.

Sequencing was carried out using blood. This chain connects TRBV6-2 or TRBV6-3 to TRBJ2-7, with D perhaps matching TRBD2 (7 bases). The receptor comes from a woman younger than 30 with Graves' hyperthyroidism. DNA of the CDR3: TGTGCCAGCGGGGGGGGCCAACTCTACGAGCAGTACTTC. Amino acid sequence: CASGGGQLYEQYF.